This TCR beta chain was sequenced for a study of T-cell reconstitution after alpha-beta-depleted transplantation in children. This clonotype has a count of ten or more. Library preparation (for TCRbeta) was performed with unique molecular identifiers. TCRdb fed the PCR reads into MiXCR, producing one record per CDR3 protein. The sample comprises some 220,000 distinct CDR3 sequences, approximately 10% of which are singletons, and approximately 5.9% rests with the top ten. CDR3 size: 17 residues. Per the germline V gene, CDR1 is ENHRY and CDR2 is SYGVKD. V shed 7 bases and J shed 0 bases, with 19 bases lying between them.

The sequence was obtained from a human donor who donated a stem cell graft to a child with acute lymphoblastic leukemia. The sample was PBMCs from the stem cell graft donor, taken from the stem cell graft. This rearrangement joins TRBV10-3 to TRBJ2-1; D may be TRBD1 (5 bases). The chain's CDR3 is CAITTDGATGSYNEQFF. The DNA of the CDR3 is TGTGCCATCACTACAGATGGGGCAACGGGCTCCTACAATGAGCAGTTCTTC.